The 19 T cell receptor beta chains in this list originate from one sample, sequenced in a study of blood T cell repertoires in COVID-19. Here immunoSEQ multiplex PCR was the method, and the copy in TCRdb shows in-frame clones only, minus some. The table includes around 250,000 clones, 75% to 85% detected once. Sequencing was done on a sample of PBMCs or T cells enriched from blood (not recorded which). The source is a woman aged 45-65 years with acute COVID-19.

The CDR3 DNA reads as TGTGCCAGCAGCCACGGGACAGGGGCCACCGAAAATCAGCCCCAGCATTTT. Residues: CASSHGTGATENQPQHF. This sequence joins TRBV2 and TRBJ1-5; 10 nucleotides line up with TRBD1. CDR1 and CDR2 (germline): SNHLY, FYNNEI. Germline trimming cut 6 bases from V and 4 bases from J; bases unmatched to any gene: 12. The CDR3 extends over 17 amino acids.

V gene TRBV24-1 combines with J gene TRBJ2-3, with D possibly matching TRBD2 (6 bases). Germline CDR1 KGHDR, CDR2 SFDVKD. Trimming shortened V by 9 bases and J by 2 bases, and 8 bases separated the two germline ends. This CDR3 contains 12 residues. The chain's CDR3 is CATRGTTDTQYF. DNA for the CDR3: TGTGCCACCCGGGGGACCACAGATACGCAGTATTTT.

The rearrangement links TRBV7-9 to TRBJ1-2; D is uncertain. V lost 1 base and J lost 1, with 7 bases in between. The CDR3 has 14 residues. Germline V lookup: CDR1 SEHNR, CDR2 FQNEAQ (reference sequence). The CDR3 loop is CASSLDIINYGYTF. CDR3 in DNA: TGTGCCAGCAGCTTAGACATCATTAACTATGGCTACACCTTC.

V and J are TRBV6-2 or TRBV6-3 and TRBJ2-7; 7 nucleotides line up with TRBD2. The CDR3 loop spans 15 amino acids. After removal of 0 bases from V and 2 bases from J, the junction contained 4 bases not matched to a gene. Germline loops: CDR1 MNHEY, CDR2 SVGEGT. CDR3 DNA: TGTGCCAGCAGTTACTCGAACGGGGGGACCTACGAGCAGTACTTC. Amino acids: CASSYSNGGTYEQYF.

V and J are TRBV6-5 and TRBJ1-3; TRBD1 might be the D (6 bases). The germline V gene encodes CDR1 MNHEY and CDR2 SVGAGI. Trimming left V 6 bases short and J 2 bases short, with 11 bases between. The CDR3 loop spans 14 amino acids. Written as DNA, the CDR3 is TGTGCCAGCAGCAGGGGATTAGCTGGAAACACCATATATTTT. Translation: CASSRGLAGNTIYF.

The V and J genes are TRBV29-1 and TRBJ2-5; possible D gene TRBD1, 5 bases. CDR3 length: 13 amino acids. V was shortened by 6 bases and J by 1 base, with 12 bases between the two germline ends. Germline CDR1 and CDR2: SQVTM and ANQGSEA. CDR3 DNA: TGCAGCGTCTTAGACAGTTTCCAAGAGACCCAGTACTTC. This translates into CSVLDSFQETQYF. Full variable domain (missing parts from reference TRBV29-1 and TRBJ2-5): SAVISQKPSRDICQRGTSLTIQCQVDSQVTMMFWYRQQPGQSLTLIATANQGSEATYESGFVIDKFPISRPNLTFSTLTVSNMSPEDSSIYLCSVLDSFQETQYFGPGTRLLVL.

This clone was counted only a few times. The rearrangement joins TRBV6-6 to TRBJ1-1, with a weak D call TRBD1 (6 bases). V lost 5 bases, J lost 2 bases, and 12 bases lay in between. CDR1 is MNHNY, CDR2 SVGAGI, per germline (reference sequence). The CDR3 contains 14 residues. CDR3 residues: CASSQTGTNTEAFF. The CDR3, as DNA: TGTGCCAGCAGTCAAACAGGGACAAACACTGAAGCTTTCTTT.

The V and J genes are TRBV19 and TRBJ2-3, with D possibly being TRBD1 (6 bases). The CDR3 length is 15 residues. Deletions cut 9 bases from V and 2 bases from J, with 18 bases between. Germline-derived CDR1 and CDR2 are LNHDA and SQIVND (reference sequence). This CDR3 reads CASNRQDGYTDTQYF. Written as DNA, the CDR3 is TGTGCCAGCAACAGACAGGACGGGTACACAGATACGCAGTATTTT.

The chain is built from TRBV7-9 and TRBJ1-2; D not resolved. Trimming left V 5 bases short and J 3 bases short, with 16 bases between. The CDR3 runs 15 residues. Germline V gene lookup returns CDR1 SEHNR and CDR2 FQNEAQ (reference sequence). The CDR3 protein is CASSQYLSEDYGYTF. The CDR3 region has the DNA TGTGCCAGCAGCCAATACCTCAGCGAGGACTATGGCTACACCTTC.

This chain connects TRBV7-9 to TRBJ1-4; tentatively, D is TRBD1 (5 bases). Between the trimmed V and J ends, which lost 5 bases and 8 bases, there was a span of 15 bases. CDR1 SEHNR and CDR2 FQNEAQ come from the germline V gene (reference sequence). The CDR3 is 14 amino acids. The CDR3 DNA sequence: TGTGCCAGCAGCCTAGGGGAGTCGGGGGAAAAACTGTTTTTT. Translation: CASSLGESGEKLFF.

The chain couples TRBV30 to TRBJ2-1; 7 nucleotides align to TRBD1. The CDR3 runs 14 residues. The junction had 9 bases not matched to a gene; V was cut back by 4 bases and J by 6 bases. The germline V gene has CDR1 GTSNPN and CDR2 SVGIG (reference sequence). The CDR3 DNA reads TGTGCCTGGAAGGCTAGGACAGGCCTCAATGAGCAGTTCTTC. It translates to CAWKARTGLNEQFF.

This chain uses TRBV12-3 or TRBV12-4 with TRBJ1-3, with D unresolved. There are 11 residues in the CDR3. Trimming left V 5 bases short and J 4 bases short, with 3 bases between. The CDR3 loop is CASSLGNTIYF. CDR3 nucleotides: TGTGCCAGCAGTCTGGGAAACACCATATATTTT.

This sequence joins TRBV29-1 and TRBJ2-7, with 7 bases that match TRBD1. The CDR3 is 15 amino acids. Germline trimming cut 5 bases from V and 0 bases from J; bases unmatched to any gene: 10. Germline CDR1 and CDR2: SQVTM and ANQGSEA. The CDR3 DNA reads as TGCAGCGTTCTTCCCGGGACAGTTCCCTCCTACGAGCAGTACTTC. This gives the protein CSVLPGTVPSYEQYF.

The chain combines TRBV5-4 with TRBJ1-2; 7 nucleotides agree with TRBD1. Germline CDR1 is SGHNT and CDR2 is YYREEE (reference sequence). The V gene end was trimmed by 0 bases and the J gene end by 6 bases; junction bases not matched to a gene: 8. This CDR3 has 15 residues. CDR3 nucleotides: TGTGCCAGCAGCTTGGCGAGTGAGGGGGCCCATGGCTACACCTTC. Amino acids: CASSLASEGAHGYTF.

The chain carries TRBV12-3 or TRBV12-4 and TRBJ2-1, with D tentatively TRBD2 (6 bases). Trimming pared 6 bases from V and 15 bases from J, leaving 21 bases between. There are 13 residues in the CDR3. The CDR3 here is CASRKNSGTSLFF. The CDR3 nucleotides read TGTGCCAGCAGAAAAAATTCCGGGACTTCCCTGTTCTTC.

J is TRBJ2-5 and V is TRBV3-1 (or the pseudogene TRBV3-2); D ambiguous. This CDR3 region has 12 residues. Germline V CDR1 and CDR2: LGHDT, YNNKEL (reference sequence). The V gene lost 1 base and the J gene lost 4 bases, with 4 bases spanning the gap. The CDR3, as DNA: TGTGCCAGCAGCCAAGCCTTAGAGACCCAGTACTTC. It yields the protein CASSQALETQYF.

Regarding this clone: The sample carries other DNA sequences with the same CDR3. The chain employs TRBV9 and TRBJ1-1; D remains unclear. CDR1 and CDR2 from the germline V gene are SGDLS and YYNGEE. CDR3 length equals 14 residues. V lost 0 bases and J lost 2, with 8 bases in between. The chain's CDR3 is CASSVGQANTEAFF. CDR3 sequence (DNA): TGTGCCAGCAGCGTAGGGCAGGCAAACACTGAAGCTTTCTTT.

The CDR3 spells CASSRGLAPFGTQYF. The DNA of the CDR3 is TGTGCCAGTAGTAGGGGACTAGCCCCATTTGGGACCCAGTACTTC. The V call is TRBV19, the J call TRBJ2-5, with 9 positions matching TRBD2. CDR3 length: 15 amino acids. The trim removed 4 bases at V and 7 bases at J, leaving 10 bases unmatched. Germline V gives CDR1 LNHDA, CDR2 SQIVND (reference sequence).

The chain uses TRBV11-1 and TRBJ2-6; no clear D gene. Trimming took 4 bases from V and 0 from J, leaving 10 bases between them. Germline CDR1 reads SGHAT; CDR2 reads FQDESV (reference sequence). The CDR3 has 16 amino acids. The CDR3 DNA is TGTGCCAGCAGCTACCCCCGAGTCTCTGGGGCCAACGTCCTGACTTTC. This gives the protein CASSYPRVSGANVLTF.